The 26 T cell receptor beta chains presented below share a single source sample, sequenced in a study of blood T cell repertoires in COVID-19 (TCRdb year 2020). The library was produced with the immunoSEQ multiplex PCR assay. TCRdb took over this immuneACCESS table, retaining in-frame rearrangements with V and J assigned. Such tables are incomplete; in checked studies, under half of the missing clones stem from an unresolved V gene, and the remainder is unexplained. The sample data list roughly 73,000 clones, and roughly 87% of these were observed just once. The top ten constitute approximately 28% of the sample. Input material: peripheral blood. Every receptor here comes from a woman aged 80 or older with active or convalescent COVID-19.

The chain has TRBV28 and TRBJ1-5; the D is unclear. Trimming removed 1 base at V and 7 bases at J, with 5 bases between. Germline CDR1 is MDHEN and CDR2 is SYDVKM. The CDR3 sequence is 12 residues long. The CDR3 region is CASSLSGQPQHF. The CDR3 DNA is TGTGCCAGCAGTTTATCGGGACAGCCCCAGCATTTT.

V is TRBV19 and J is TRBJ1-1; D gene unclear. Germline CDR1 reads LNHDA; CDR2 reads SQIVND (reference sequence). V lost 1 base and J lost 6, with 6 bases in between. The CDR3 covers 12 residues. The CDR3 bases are TGTGCCAGTAGTATAGTCGACTCTGAAGCTTTCTTT. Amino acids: CASSIVDSEAFF.

CDR3 residues: CASSLFAEAFF. CDR3 nucleotide sequence: TGTGCCAGCAGTTTATTCGCTGAAGCTTTCTTT. The chain couples TRBV28 to TRBJ1-1; D unclear. Trimming cost V 1 base and J 6 bases, with 3 bases left between them. The CDR3 sequence is 11 residues long. CDR1 MDHEN and CDR2 SYDVKM come from the germline V gene.

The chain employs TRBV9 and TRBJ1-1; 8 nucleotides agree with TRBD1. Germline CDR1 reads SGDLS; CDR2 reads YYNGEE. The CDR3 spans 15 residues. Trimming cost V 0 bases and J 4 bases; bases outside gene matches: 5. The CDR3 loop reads CASSVGGGTGTEAFF. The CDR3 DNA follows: TGTGCCAGCAGCGTAGGGGGAGGGACAGGCACTGAAGCTTTCTTT.

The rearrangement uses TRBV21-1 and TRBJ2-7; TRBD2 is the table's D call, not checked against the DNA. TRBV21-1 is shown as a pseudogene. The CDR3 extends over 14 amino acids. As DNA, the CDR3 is TGTGCCAGCAGCAACCCTAGCGGGGGTTACGAGCAGTACTTC. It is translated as CASSNPSGGYEQYF.

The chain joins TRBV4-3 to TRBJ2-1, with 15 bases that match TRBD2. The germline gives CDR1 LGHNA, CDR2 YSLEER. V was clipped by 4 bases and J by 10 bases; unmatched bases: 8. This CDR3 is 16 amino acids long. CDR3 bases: TGCGCCAGCAGCCCCCCGGGACTAGCGGGGGGTCGGGAGCAGTTCTTC. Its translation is CASSPPGLAGGREQFF.

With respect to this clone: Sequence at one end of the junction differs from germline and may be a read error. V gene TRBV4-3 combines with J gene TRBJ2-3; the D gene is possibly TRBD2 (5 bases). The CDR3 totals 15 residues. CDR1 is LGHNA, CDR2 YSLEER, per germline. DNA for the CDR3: TGCGCCAGCAGCCAAGATAGAGCTAGCAAAGATACGCAGTATTTT. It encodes CASSQDRASKDTQYF.

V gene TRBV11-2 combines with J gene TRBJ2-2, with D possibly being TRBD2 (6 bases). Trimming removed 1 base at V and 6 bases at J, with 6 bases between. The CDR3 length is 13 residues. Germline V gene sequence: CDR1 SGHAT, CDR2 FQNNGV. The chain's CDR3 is CASSLAGAGELFF. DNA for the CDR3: TGTGCCAGCAGCTTAGCGGGGGCCGGGGAGCTGTTTTTT.

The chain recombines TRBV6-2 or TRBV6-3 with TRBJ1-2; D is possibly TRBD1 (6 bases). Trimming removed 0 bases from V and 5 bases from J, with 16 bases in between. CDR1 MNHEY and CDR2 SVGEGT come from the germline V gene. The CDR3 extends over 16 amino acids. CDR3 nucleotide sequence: TGTGCCAGCAGTTACTCGATTGGGGGCCTCGCTTATGGCTACACCTTC. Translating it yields CASSYSIGGLAYGYTF.

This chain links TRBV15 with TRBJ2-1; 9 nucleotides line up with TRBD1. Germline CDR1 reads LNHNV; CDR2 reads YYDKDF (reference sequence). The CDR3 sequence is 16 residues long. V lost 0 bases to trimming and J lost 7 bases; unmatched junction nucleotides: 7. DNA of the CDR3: TGTGCCACCAGCAGAGATCCAGGACAGGGGTTTAATGAGCAGTTCTTC. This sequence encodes CATSRDPGQGFNEQFF.

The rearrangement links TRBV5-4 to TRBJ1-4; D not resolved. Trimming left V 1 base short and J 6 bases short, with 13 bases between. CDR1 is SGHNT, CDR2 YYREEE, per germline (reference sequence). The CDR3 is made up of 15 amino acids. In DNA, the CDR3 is TGTGCCAGCAGCTTGCCCCCACCAGCGGATGAAAAACTGTTTTTT. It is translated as CASSLPPPADEKLFF.

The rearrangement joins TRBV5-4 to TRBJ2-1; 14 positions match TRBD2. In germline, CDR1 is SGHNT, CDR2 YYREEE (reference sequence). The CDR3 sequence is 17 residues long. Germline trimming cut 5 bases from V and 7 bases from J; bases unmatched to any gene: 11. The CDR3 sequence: CASSSGLAGGRVNEQFF. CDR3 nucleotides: TGTGCCAGCAGTTCTGGACTAGCGGGGGGAAGGGTTAATGAGCAGTTCTTC.

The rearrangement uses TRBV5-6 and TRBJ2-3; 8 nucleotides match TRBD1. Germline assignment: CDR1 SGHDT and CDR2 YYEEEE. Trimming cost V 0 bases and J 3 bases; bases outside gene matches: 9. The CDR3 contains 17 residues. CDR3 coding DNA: TGTGCCAGCAGCTTGGGACAGGGGTATCACGGGACAGATACGCAGTATTTT. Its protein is CASSLGQGYHGTDTQYF.

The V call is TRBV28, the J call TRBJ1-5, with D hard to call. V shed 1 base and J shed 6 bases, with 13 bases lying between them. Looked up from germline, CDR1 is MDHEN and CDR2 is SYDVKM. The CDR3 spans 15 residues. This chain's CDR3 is CASSLFGVSAQPQHF. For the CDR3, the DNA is TGTGCCAGCAGTTTATTCGGGGTGTCAGCTCAGCCCCAGCATTTT.

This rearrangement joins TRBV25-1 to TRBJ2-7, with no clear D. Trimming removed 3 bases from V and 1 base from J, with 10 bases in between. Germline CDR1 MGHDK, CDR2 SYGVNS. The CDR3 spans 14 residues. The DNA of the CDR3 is TGTGCCAGCAGTGACCGCCAGAGGTCCTACGAGCAGTACTTC. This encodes CASSDRQRSYEQYF.

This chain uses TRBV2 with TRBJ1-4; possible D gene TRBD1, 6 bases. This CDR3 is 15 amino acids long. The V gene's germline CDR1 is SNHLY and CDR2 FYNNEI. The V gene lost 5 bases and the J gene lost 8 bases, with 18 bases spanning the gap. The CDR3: CASSPLGTPTEKLFF. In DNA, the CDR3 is TGTGCCAGCAGTCCCCTCGGGACACCTACAGAAAAACTGTTTTTT.

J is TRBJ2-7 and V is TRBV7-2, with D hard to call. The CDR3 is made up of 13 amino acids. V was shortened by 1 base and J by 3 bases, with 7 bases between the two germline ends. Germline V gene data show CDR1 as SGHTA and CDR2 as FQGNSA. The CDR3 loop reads CASSLDGGYEQYF. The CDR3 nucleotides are TGTGCCAGCAGCTTAGACGGCGGCTACGAGCAGTACTTC.

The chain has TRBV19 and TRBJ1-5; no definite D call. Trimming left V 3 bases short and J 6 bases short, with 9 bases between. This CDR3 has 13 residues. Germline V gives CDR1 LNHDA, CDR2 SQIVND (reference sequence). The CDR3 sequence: CASSISEVQPQHF. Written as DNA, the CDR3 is TGTGCCAGTAGTATTTCCGAGGTTCAGCCCCAGCATTTT. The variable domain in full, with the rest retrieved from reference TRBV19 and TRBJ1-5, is DGGITQSPKYLFRKEGQNVTLSCEQNLNHDAMYWYRQDPGQGLRLIYYSQIVNDFQKGDIAEGYSVSREKKESFPLTVTSAQKNPTAFYLCASSISEVQPQHFGDGTRLSIL.

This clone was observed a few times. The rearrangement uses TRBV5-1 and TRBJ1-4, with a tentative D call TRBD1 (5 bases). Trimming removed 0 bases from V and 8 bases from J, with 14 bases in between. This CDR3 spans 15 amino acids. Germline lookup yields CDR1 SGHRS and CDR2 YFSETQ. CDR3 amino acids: CASSLEPGEGEKLFF. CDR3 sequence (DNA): TGCGCCAGCAGCTTGGAGCCGGGGGAGGGGGAAAAACTGTTTTTT.

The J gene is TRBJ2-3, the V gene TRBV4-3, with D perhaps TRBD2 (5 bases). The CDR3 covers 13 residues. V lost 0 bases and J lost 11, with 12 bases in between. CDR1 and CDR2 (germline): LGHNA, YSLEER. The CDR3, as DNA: TGCGCCAGCAGCCAAGATACAGAACGGGGGCAGTATTTT. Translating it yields CASSQDTERGQYF.

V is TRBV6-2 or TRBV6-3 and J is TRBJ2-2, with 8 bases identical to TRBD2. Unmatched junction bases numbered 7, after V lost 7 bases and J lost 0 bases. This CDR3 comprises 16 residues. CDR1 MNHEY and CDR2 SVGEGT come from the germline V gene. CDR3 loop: CASIPPGLANTGELFF. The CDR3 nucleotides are TGTGCCAGCATCCCTCCGGGACTAGCGAACACCGGGGAGCTGTTTTTT.

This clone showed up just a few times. The chain's CDR3 is CSVGRDPNTEAFF. CDR3 nucleotides: TGCAGCGTTGGCAGGGATCCGAACACTGAAGCTTTCTTT. The V call is TRBV29-1, the J call TRBJ1-1; D may be TRBD1 (5 bases). Looked up from germline, CDR1 is SQVTM and CDR2 is ANQGSEA. V lost 4 bases to trimming and J lost 1 base, with 10 bases between them. This CDR3 comprises 13 residues. Complete variable domain (other parts from reference TRBV29-1 and TRBJ1-1): SAVISQKPSRDICQRGTSLTIQCQVDSQVTMMFWYRQQPGQSLTLIATANQGSEATYESGFVIDKFPISRPNLTFSTLTVSNMSPEDSSIYLCSVGRDPNTEAFFGQGTRLTVV.

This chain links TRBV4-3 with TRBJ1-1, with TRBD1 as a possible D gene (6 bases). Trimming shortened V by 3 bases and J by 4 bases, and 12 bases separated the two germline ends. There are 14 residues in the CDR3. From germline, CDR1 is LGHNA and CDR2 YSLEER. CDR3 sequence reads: CASSHTGYRTEAFF. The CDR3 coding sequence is TGCGCCAGCAGCCATACAGGGTATCGCACTGAAGCTTTCTTT.

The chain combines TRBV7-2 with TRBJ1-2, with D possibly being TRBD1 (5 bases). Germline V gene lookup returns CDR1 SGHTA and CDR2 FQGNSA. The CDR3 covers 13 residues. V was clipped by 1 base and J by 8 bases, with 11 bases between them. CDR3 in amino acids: CASSLVPGIGYTF. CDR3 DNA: TGTGCCAGCAGCTTAGTGCCAGGGATCGGCTACACCTTC.

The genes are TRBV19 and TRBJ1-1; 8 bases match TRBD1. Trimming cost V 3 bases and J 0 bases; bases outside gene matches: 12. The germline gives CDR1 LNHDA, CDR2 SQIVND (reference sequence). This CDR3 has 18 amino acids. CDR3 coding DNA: TGTGCCAGTAGTATTATGGGGGGACAGGAGCTAATGAACACTGAAGCTTTCTTT. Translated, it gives CASSIMGGQELMNTEAFF.

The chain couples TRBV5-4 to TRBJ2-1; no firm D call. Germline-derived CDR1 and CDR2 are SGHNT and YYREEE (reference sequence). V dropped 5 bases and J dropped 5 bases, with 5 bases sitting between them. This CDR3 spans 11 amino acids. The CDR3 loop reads CASSLNNEQFF. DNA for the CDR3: TGTGCCAGCAGTTTAAACAATGAGCAGTTCTTC.